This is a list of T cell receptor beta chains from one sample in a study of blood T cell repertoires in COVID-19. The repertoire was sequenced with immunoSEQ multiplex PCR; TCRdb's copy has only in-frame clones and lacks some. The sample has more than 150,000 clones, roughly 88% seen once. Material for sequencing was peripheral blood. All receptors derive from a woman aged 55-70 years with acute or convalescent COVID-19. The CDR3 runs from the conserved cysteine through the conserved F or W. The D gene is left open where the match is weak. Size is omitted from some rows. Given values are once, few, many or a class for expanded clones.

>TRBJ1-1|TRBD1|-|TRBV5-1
TGCGCCAGCAGCAAACAGGGGGGGAGTACTGAAGCTTTCTTT
CASSKQGGSTEAFF
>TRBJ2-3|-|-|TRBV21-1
TGTGCCAGCAGCCCCATCGGTTCCGCCACGCAGTATTTT
CASSPIGSATQYF
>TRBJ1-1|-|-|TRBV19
TGTGCCAGTAGTCAACAGGGATGGGTCACTGAAGCTTTCTTT
CASSQQGWVTEAFF
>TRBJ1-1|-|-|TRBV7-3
TGTGCCAGCAGCTCGTCCCGGGACAATGAAGCTTTCTTT
CASSSSRDNEAFF
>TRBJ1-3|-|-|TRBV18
TGTGCCAGCTCACCCAACAGCTCTGGAAACACCATATATTTT
CASSPNSSGNTIYF
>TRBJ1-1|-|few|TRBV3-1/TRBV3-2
TGTGCCACAAGGGGCGGTACTGAAGCTTTCTTT
CATRGGTEAFF
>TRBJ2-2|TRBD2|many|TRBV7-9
TGTGCCAGCAGATATCCCCTAGCGGGGGACACCGGGGAGCTGTTTTTT
CASRYPLAGDTGELFF
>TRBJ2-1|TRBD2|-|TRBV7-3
TGTGCCAGCAGCCCTAGCGGGGGGGCCCTTGAGCAGTTCTTC
CASSPSGGALEQFF
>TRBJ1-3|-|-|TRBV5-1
TGCGCCAGCAGCTCTGGGGCCAGCTTAGGAAACACCATATATTTT
CASSSGASLGNTIYF
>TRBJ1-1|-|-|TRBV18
TGTGCCAGCTCACCACGCTCGGACCCGGGGGGCACTGAAGCTTTCTTT
CASSPRSDPGGTEAFF
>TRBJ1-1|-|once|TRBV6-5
TGTGCCAGCAGTTACCAGGCAGGGTGGACTGAAGCTTTCTTT
CASSYQAGWTEAFF
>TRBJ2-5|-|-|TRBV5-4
TGTGCCAGCAGCTTGGGGCAGAAAGAGACCCAGTACTTC
CASSLGQKETQYF
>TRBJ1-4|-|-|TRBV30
TGTGCCTGGAGTGCCGGAGGGCTTGGGAAACTGTTTTTT
CAWSAGGLGKLFF
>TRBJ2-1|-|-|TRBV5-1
TGCGCCAGCAGCTTGGTAGCGATGAATGAGCAGTTCTTC
CASSLVAMNEQFF
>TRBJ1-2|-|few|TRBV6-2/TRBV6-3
TGTGCCAGCAGTGATGGGAGGCGCTATGGCTACACCTTC
CASSDGRRYGYTF
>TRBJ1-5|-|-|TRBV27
TGTGCCAGCAGTGGAGCGACGGGATCGGGGAATCAGCCCCAGCATTTT
CASSGATGSGNQPQHF
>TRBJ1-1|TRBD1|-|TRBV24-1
TGTGCCACCGAACGTCCGGGACAGGGTCTCAGTGAGAACACTGAAGCTTTCTTT
CATERPGQGLSENTEAFF
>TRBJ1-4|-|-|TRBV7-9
TGTGCCAGCAGCTTAGGATCAGGGATGAGTGAAAAACTGTTTTTT
CASSLGSGMSEKLFF
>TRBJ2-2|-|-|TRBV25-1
TGTGCCAGCAGGATTACAGGGACCGGGGAGCTGTTTTTT
CASRITGTGELFF
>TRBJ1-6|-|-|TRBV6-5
TGTGCCAGCAAAGACGGGGATTCACCCCTCCACTTT
CASKDGDSPLHF
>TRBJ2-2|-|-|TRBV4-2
TGTGCCAGCAGCCCTAGGACAGCTCTAGGGGTGGACACCGGGGAGCTGTTTTTT
CASSPRTALGVDTGELFF
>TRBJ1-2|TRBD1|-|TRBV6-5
TGTGCCAGCGGAAGGGCGAGGACAGGGGATGGCTACACCTTC
CASGRARTGDGYTF
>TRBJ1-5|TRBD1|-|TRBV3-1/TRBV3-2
TGTGCCAGCAGCCAGGGGACAGTAAACAATCAGCCCCAGCATTTT
CASSQGTVNNQPQHF
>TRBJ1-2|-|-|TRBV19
TGTGCCAGTAGTATCGGAGGCGATTATGGCTACACCTTC
CASSIGGDYGYTF
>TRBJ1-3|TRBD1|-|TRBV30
TGTGCCTGGAGTAGGGGACAGGGAAACACCATATATTTT
CAWSRGQGNTIYF
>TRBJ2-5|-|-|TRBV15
TGTGCCACCAGCAGAGATCGTGCGGGGAGAGAGACCCAGTACTTC
CATSRDRAGRETQYF
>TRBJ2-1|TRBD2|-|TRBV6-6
TGTGCCAGCAAACGACTAGCGGGGGGGCTCAATGAGCAGTTCTTC
CASKRLAGGLNEQFF
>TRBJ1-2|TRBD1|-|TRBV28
TGTGCCAGCAACACAGGGGTCAACTATGGCTACACCTTC
CASNTGVNYGYTF
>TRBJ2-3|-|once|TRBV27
TGTGCCAGCAGACCCCGGGGGGCCGGGACAGATACGCAGTATTTT
CASRPRGAGTDTQYF
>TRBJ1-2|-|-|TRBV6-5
TGTGCCAGCAGGGACAGTGTAAACTATGGCTACACCTTC
CASRDSVNYGYTF
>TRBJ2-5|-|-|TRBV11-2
TGTGCCAGCAGCTTAGGGGTTGGGGGAGGAGAGACCCAGTACTTC
CASSLGVGGGETQYF
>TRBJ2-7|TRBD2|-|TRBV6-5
TGTGCCAGCAGCCCCCGGGGGGCCTACGAGCAGTACTTC
CASSPRGAYEQYF
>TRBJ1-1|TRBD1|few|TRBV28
TGTGCCAGCAGAGTGACAGGGTCCACTGAAGCTTTCTTT
CASRVTGSTEAFF
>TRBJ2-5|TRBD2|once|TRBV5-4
TGTGCCAGCAGCCCCGGACTAGCGGGGATCCAAGAGACCCAGTACTTC
CASSPGLAGIQETQYF
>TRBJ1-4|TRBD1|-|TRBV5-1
TGCGCCAGCCAGAGGACAGGAGGTGATAGCTGGTTTTTT
CASQRTGGDSWFF
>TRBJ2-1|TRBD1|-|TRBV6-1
TGTGCCAGCAGTGAAGCCCGGGGACAGTCGTACAATGAGCAGTTCTTC
CASSEARGQSYNEQFF
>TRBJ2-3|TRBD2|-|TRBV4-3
TGCGCCAGCAGCCAAGATCTAGGGCGGGGGGAGCTCACAGATACGCAGTATTTT
CASSQDLGRGELTDTQYF
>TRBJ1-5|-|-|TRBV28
TGTGCCAGCAGTTCGGGGGGTAGCAATCAGCCCCAGCATTTT
CASSSGGSNQPQHF
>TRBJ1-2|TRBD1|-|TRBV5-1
TGCGCCAGCAGCCCGGGACAGACAACTAACTATGGCTACACCTTC
CASSPGQTTNYGYTF
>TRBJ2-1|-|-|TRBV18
TGTGCCAGCTCGCAAACGACAACACAGTACAATGAGCAGTTCTTC
CASSQTTTQYNEQFF
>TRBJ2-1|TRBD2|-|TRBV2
TGTGCCAGCAGTGTCCAGGGTAGCGGGGGGGCCTCTCGGCAGTTCTTC
CASSVQGSGGASRQFF
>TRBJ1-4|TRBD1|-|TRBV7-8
TGTGCCAGCAGCCCTATGGCAGGGGGCGGTAATGAAAAACTGTTTTTT
CASSPMAGGGNEKLFF
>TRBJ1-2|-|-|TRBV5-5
TGTGCCAGCAGCTCGAACGGGGGTGGCTACACCTTC
CASSSNGGGYTF
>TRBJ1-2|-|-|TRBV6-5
TGTGCCAGCAGAAAAACAGGGCAGGTCTTTTTAGGCTACACCTTC
CASRKTGQVFLGYTF
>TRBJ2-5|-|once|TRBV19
TGTGCCAGTAGTATCGGGTCCTCCGGCGTGGCCCAAGAGACCCAGTACTTC
CASSIGSSGVAQETQYF